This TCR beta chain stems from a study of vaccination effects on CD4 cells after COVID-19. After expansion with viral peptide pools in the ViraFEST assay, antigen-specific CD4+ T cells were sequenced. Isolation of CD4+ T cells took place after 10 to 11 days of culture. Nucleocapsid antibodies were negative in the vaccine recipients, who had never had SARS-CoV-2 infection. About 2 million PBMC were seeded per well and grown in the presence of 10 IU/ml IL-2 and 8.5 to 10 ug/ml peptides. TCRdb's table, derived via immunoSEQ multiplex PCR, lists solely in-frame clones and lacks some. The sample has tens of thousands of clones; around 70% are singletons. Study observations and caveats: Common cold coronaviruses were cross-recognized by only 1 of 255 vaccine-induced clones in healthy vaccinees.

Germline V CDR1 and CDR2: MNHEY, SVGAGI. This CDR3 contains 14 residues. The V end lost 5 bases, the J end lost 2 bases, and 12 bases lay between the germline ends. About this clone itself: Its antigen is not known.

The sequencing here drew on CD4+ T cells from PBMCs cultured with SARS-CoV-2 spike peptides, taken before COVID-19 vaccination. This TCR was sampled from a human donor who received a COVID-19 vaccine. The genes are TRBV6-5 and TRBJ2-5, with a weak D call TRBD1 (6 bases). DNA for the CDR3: TGTGCCAGCAGTACGTGGGGGCCGCAAGAGACCCAGTACTTC. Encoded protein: CASSTWGPQETQYF.